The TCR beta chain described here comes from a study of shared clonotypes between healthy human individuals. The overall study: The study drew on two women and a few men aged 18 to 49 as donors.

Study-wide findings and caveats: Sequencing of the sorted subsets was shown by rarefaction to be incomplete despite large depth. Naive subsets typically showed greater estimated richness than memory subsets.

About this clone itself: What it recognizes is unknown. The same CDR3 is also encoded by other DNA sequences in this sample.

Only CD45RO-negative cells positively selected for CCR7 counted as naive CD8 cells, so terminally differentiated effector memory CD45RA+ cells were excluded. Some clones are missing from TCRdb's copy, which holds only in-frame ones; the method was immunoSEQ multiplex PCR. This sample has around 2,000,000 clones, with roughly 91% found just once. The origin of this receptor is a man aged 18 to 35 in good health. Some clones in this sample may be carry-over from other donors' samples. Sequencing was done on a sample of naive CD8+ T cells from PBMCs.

CDR3 in DNA: TGTGCCAGTAGTATAGGTCCCAGCAATCAGCCCCAGCATTTT. Protein sequence: CASSIGPSNQPQHF. This sequence joins TRBV19 and TRBJ1-5; no clear D gene. The CDR3 is 14 residues long. The germline gives CDR1 LNHDA, CDR2 SQIVND (reference sequence). With 1 base removed from V and 1 base from J, the gap between germline ends came to 5 bases. Full variable domain (remainder filled in from reference TRBV19 and TRBJ1-5): DGGITQSPKYLFRKEGQNVTLSCEQNLNHDAMYWYRQDPGQGLRLIYYSQIVNDFQKGDIAEGYSVSREKKESFPLTVTSAQKNPTAFYLCASSIGPSNQPQHFGDGTRLSIL.